A selection of T cell receptor beta chains follows, all from one sample in a study of cytomegalovirus exposure and HLA in healthy donors. Measured with immunoSEQ multiplex PCR; TCRdb has only the in-frame clones, and not every one. The sample gives 100,000 to 120,000 clones, about 61% of which show up once; about 8.6% is in the top ten. The source material was PBMCs. The receptors stem from a man between 18 and 35 years old in good health and CMV-seropositive. CDR3s include the opening cysteine and the closing phenylalanine or tryptophan. The order of the fields is clone size, D gene, V gene, J gene, CDR3 DNA, CDR3 protein. The D gene is left open where the match is weak. Clone size is not always given. Where it is, it says once, few, many or a class for expanded clones.

clone_size: .; d_call: TRBD1; v_call: TRBV5-1; j_call: TRBJ2-1; cdr3_nt: TGCGCCAGCAGCCGGACAGGGTACGACAATGAGCAGTTCTTC; cdr3_aa: CASSRTGYDNEQFF
clone_size: .; d_call: TRBD2; v_call: TRBV19; j_call: TRBJ2-1; cdr3_nt: TGTGCCAGTAGTATACTAGCGGGGGGACCCAATGAGCAGTTCTTC; cdr3_aa: CASSILAGGPNEQFF
clone_size: .; d_call: TRBD2; v_call: TRBV6-5; j_call: TRBJ2-5; cdr3_nt: TGTGCCAGCAGTAGGGGACTAGCGCTCCAAGAGACCCAGTACTTC; cdr3_aa: CASSRGLALQETQYF
clone_size: once; d_call: .; v_call: TRBV28; j_call: TRBJ2-3; cdr3_nt: TGTGCCAGCAGTTTGAGTGAGGGGGACCGCAAGGGACCGGGTCAGTTTAGAGATACGCAGTATTTT; cdr3_aa: CASSLSEGDRKGPGQFRDTQYF
clone_size: once; d_call: .; v_call: TRBV5-1; j_call: TRBJ2-3; cdr3_nt: TGCGCCAGCAGCTTGGACTTCACAGATACGCAGTATTTT; cdr3_aa: CASSLDFTDTQYF
clone_size: .; d_call: TRBD1; v_call: TRBV5-6; j_call: TRBJ2-2; cdr3_nt: TGTGCCAGCAGCTTGGCTAGGACAGGGGGCACCGGGGAGCTGTTTTTT; cdr3_aa: CASSLARTGGTGELFF
clone_size: .; d_call: .; v_call: TRBV28; j_call: TRBJ2-7; cdr3_nt: TGTGCCAGTCACTCAGACAGTGCCTACGAGCAGTACTTC; cdr3_aa: CASHSDSAYEQYF
clone_size: .; d_call: .; v_call: TRBV10-1; j_call: TRBJ1-6; cdr3_nt: TGCGCCAGCAGTGACGGGAGTTATAATTCACCCCTCCACTTT; cdr3_aa: CASSDGSYNSPLHF
clone_size: once; d_call: TRBD2; v_call: TRBV18; j_call: TRBJ2-5; cdr3_nt: TGTGCCAGCTCACCGACTAGCGGGGGTCAAGAGACCCAGTACTTC; cdr3_aa: CASSPTSGGQETQYF
clone_size: once; d_call: TRBD2; v_call: TRBV6-1; j_call: TRBJ2-5; cdr3_nt: TGTGCCAGTTCCCTGGGGGGGTGGGAGACCCAGTACTTC; cdr3_aa: CASSLGGWETQYF
clone_size: .; d_call: .; v_call: TRBV6-1; j_call: TRBJ2-3; cdr3_nt: TGTGCCAGCAGAACAGGAAACACAGATACGCAGTATTTT; cdr3_aa: CASRTGNTDTQYF
clone_size: .; d_call: .; v_call: TRBV28; j_call: TRBJ2-7; cdr3_nt: TGTGCCAGCAAGGACTTGGCAGAAATGTACGAGCAGTACTTC; cdr3_aa: CASKDLAEMYEQYF
clone_size: .; d_call: TRBD1; v_call: TRBV6-1; j_call: TRBJ1-4; cdr3_nt: TGTGCCAGCATGGACAGGCGGCGAGGCGAAAAACTGTTTTTT; cdr3_aa: CASMDRRRGEKLFF
clone_size: .; d_call: TRBD1; v_call: TRBV28; j_call: TRBJ1-5; cdr3_nt: TGTGCCAGCAGTTTGGACAGGAGGAGCAATCAGCCCCAGCATTTT; cdr3_aa: CASSLDRRSNQPQHF
clone_size: once; d_call: .; v_call: TRBV7-2; j_call: TRBJ1-5; cdr3_nt: TGTGCCAGCAGCTTACAGGGGAGCAATCAGCCCCAGCATTTT; cdr3_aa: CASSLQGSNQPQHF
clone_size: .; d_call: .; v_call: TRBV4-1; j_call: TRBJ1-6; cdr3_nt: TGCGCCAGCAGCCAGACTCAGAGTTCGGGCTCCTATAATTCACCCCTCCACTTT; cdr3_aa: CASSQTQSSGSYNSPLHF
clone_size: .; d_call: .; v_call: TRBV15; j_call: TRBJ2-7; cdr3_nt: TGTGCCACCAGCAAAGACAGAGGCTACGAGCAGTACTTC; cdr3_aa: CATSKDRGYEQYF
clone_size: .; d_call: .; v_call: TRBV19; j_call: TRBJ1-6; cdr3_nt: TGTGCCAGTAGTATGGGGCAGCTTAATTCACCCCTCCACTTT; cdr3_aa: CASSMGQLNSPLHF
clone_size: .; d_call: TRBD1; v_call: TRBV28; j_call: TRBJ1-1; cdr3_nt: TGTGCCAGCAGTTTGACAGGGGGCGGGAGCACTGAAGCTTTCTTT; cdr3_aa: CASSLTGGGSTEAFF
clone_size: .; d_call: .; v_call: TRBV7-9; j_call: TRBJ1-4; cdr3_nt: TGTGCCAGCAGCCGCGGACAGTGGGAAGCAACTAATGAAAAACTGTTTTTT; cdr3_aa: CASSRGQWEATNEKLFF
clone_size: once; d_call: TRBD1; v_call: TRBV5-8; j_call: TRBJ1-1; cdr3_nt: TGTGCCAGCAGCCGAGACAGGGGACGGAACACTGAAGCTTTCTTT; cdr3_aa: CASSRDRGRNTEAFF
clone_size: .; d_call: .; v_call: TRBV5-1; j_call: TRBJ2-3; cdr3_nt: TGCGCCAGCACCGGACAGTCTAGGGGCACAGATACGCAGTATTTT; cdr3_aa: CASTGQSRGTDTQYF
clone_size: .; d_call: TRBD2; v_call: TRBV7-6; j_call: TRBJ2-1; cdr3_nt: TGTGCCAGCAGCTTCATAGCGGGGGGGTCTCGGCTTAATGAGCAGTTCTTC; cdr3_aa: CASSFIAGGSRLNEQFF
clone_size: .; d_call: .; v_call: TRBV28; j_call: TRBJ1-1; cdr3_nt: TGTGCCAGCAGTTTCCGGCGGGTGAACACTGAAGCTTTCTTT; cdr3_aa: CASSFRRVNTEAFF
clone_size: .; d_call: TRBD1; v_call: TRBV19; j_call: TRBJ1-2; cdr3_nt: TGTGCCAGTAGTCCCCATTCAGGGGGCTCTAACTATGGCTACACCTTC; cdr3_aa: CASSPHSGGSNYGYTF
clone_size: few; d_call: .; v_call: TRBV28; j_call: TRBJ1-1; cdr3_nt: TGTGCCAGCAGTAAGCCCCAGGGGAAAGCTTTCTTT; cdr3_aa: CASSKPQGKAFF
clone_size: .; d_call: TRBD2; v_call: TRBV9; j_call: TRBJ2-1; cdr3_nt: TGTGCCAGCAGCGTAGGATCGGGGGGTAGCTCCTACAATGAGCAGTTCTTC; cdr3_aa: CASSVGSGGSSYNEQFF
clone_size: .; d_call: TRBD1; v_call: TRBV27; j_call: TRBJ2-7; cdr3_nt: TGTGCCAGCAGTTCCTTAGGGACAGGGGGCAGTGAGCAGTACTTC; cdr3_aa: CASSSLGTGGSEQYF
clone_size: .; d_call: .; v_call: TRBV9; j_call: TRBJ1-4; cdr3_nt: TGTGCCAGCAGCGCCACAACAGCCGCGTGGAATGAAAAACTGTTTTTT; cdr3_aa: CASSATTAAWNEKLFF
clone_size: .; d_call: .; v_call: TRBV10-3; j_call: TRBJ2-1; cdr3_nt: TGTGCCATCAGTGGGACAGCCTCCTACAATGAGCAGTTCTTC; cdr3_aa: CAISGTASYNEQFF
clone_size: .; d_call: .; v_call: TRBV5-1; j_call: TRBJ1-6; cdr3_nt: TGCGCCAGCAGCTTGGCAGGGTGGGATTCACCCCTCCACTTT; cdr3_aa: CASSLAGWDSPLHF
clone_size: .; d_call: TRBD1; v_call: TRBV6-1; j_call: TRBJ1-3; cdr3_nt: TGTGCCAGCACAGCAGGGACAGCTGGAAACACCATATATTTT; cdr3_aa: CASTAGTAGNTIYF
clone_size: .; d_call: TRBD1; v_call: TRBV11-2; j_call: TRBJ2-5; cdr3_nt: TGTGCCAGCAGCTTTCCGGGACAGAGACAAGAGACCCAGTACTTC; cdr3_aa: CASSFPGQRQETQYF
clone_size: .; d_call: .; v_call: TRBV5-4; j_call: TRBJ2-7; cdr3_nt: TGTGCCAGCAGCTTAGTTGGCACATACGAGCAGTACTTC; cdr3_aa: CASSLVGTYEQYF
clone_size: once; d_call: TRBD2; v_call: TRBV5-1; j_call: TRBJ2-1; cdr3_nt: TGCGCCAGCAGCTTGGTGGCTAGCGGGGCCTACCGCAATGAGCAGTTCTTC; cdr3_aa: CASSLVASGAYRNEQFF
clone_size: few; d_call: .; v_call: TRBV11-3; j_call: TRBJ2-2; cdr3_nt: TGTGCCAGCAGCCTTCTAAACACCGGGGAGCTGTTTTTT; cdr3_aa: CASSLLNTGELFF
clone_size: .; d_call: .; v_call: TRBV6-6; j_call: TRBJ2-5; cdr3_nt: TGTGCCAGCTACAACTACGGAGAGACCCAGTACTTC; cdr3_aa: CASYNYGETQYF
clone_size: .; d_call: .; v_call: TRBV15; j_call: TRBJ2-4; cdr3_nt: TGTGCCACCAGCAGGCAAGTGCGACTAGCCAAAAACATTCAGTACTTC; cdr3_aa: CATSRQVRLAKNIQYF
clone_size: .; d_call: .; v_call: TRBV4-1; j_call: TRBJ2-5; cdr3_nt: TGCGCCAGCAGCCAAGAACGCGCAGGGGTGCAAGAGACCCAGTACTTC; cdr3_aa: CASSQERAGVQETQYF
clone_size: medium-sized; d_call: TRBD1; v_call: TRBV6-4; j_call: TRBJ1-1; cdr3_nt: TGTGCCAGCAGTGCGACAGGGTACTTGGAGGCGGATGAAGCTTTCTTT; cdr3_aa: CASSATGYLEADEAFF
clone_size: .; d_call: TRBD1; v_call: TRBV11-2; j_call: TRBJ1-5; cdr3_nt: TGTGCCAGCAGCTTTCAGGGGGCAGGGCAGCCCCAGCATTTT; cdr3_aa: CASSFQGAGQPQHF
clone_size: .; d_call: .; v_call: TRBV7-9; j_call: TRBJ1-4; cdr3_nt: TGTGCCAGCAGCTTATCTCCTGACAGGACGGCAACTAATGAAAAACTGTTTTTT; cdr3_aa: CASSLSPDRTATNEKLFF
clone_size: .; d_call: .; v_call: TRBV5-1; j_call: TRBJ2-1; cdr3_nt: TGCGCCAGCAGCTCAACAGGGTTCAAGGAGCAGTTCTTC; cdr3_aa: CASSSTGFKEQFF
clone_size: .; d_call: TRBD2; v_call: TRBV7-2; j_call: TRBJ2-5; cdr3_nt: TGTGCCAGCAGCTCTTGGGAGGGAGGGGCCCCCGAGACCCAGTACTTC; cdr3_aa: CASSSWEGGAPETQYF
clone_size: .; d_call: TRBD1; v_call: TRBV29-1; j_call: TRBJ2-3; cdr3_nt: TGCAGCTCTGGGACAGGCCGCACAGATACGCAGTATTTT; cdr3_aa: CSSGTGRTDTQYF
clone_size: .; d_call: .; v_call: TRBV2; j_call: TRBJ1-5; cdr3_nt: TGTGCCAGCAGTGTTGTATGGGGGGAGGTGAGCAATCAGCCCCAGCATTTT; cdr3_aa: CASSVVWGEVSNQPQHF
clone_size: .; d_call: .; v_call: TRBV5-1; j_call: TRBJ1-1; cdr3_nt: TGCGCCAGCAGCGCCTCCGGGGAGAACACTGAAGCTTTCTTT; cdr3_aa: CASSASGENTEAFF
clone_size: .; d_call: TRBD1; v_call: TRBV7-3; j_call: TRBJ2-5; cdr3_nt: TGTGCCAGCAGCCTAGCCTCGGGGACAGGTCAAGAGACCCAGTACTTC; cdr3_aa: CASSLASGTGQETQYF
clone_size: few; d_call: .; v_call: TRBV28; j_call: TRBJ1-4; cdr3_nt: TGTGCCAGCAGGGGGCGTCCTAATGAAAAACTGTTTTTT; cdr3_aa: CASRGRPNEKLFF
clone_size: once; d_call: .; v_call: TRBV2; j_call: TRBJ1-2; cdr3_nt: TGTGCCAGCAGTGACAGGGAAGGATTAGGCTACACCTTC; cdr3_aa: CASSDREGLGYTF
clone_size: .; d_call: TRBD1; v_call: TRBV13; j_call: TRBJ2-7; cdr3_nt: TGTGCCAGCAGTCCCCCGGGACAGGGCTACGAGCAGTACTTC; cdr3_aa: CASSPPGQGYEQYF
clone_size: .; d_call: TRBD1; v_call: TRBV6-5; j_call: TRBJ1-2; cdr3_nt: TGTGCCAGCAGTTACTCCGACAGGGGGCATGGCTACACCTTC; cdr3_aa: CASSYSDRGHGYTF
clone_size: .; d_call: .; v_call: TRBV14; j_call: TRBJ1-3; cdr3_nt: TGTGCCAGCAGCCTATCGGGCACCATATATTTT; cdr3_aa: CASSLSGTIYF
clone_size: .; d_call: TRBD2; v_call: TRBV10-2; j_call: TRBJ2-7; cdr3_nt: TGCGCCAGCAGTGATAATAGCGGGGCCTCCTACGAGCAGTACTTC; cdr3_aa: CASSDNSGASYEQYF
clone_size: .; d_call: .; v_call: TRBV7-6; j_call: TRBJ1-2; cdr3_nt: TGTGCCAGCAGCTTAGAGGCGGGCAAATATGGCTACACCTTC; cdr3_aa: CASSLEAGKYGYTF